This T cell receptor (beta chain) was identified in a study of T-cell memory formation after mild COVID-19. About the research overall: Across donors, TCR clusters were largely donor specific. Findings and limits, study-wide: Mainly in CM and EM were contracting CD4+ clones; CD8+ were in EMRA. CD4+ bias marked clones expanding day 15 to 37, unlike balanced contracting clones.

There are a few counts of this clonotype. As yet, its antigen is unknown. Germline assignment: CDR1 LGHDT and CDR2 YNNKEL (reference sequence). The CDR3 consists of 15 residues. Trimming took off 2 bases at V and 0 bases at J, with 10 bases between the two ends. A single record per CDR3 protein comes from TCRdb applying MiXCR to the 5' RACE reads. The sample records about 110,000 distinct CDR3 sequences, 18% being singletons. V and J are TRBV3-1 and TRBJ2-5; possible D gene TRBD2, 6 bases. The receptor was isolated from a man younger than 35 who had mild COVID-19 (a few samples of this study predate the infection). Cell type and time point are not known. The sample consisted of PBMCs or a T cell subset sorted from them (not recorded which). The CDR3 region is CASSQPRDYQETQYF. CDR3 nucleotides: TGTGCCAGCAGCCAACCCAGGGACTACCAAGAGACCCAGTACTTC.